This T cell receptor (beta chain) was recorded in a study of radiotherapy plus CTLA-4 blockade in lung cancer. Study context: Among patients, 15% to 20% showed objective responses, and approximately 29% had disease control. Study-level points and caveats: Clones derived from tumor TCRs expanded in blood after radiotherapy plus ipilimumab. According to reports, early shifts in blood T cell clones, alongside interferon-beta, forecast response most accurately.

Trimming removed 6 bases at V and 3 bases at J, with 14 bases between. The CDR3 covers 14 residues. Germline CDR1 and CDR2: WNHNN and SYGVQD (reference sequence). Clones were read by immunoSEQ multiplex PCR, and TCRdb kept only the in-frame ones, dropping some. This table holds about 68,000 clones, roughly 85% found once. Participants had chemo-refractory metastatic non-small-cell lung cancer and were treated with focal radiation plus ipilimumab CTLA-4 blockade. As for this clone: Its specificity is not known.

This receptor was obtained from a human donor with non-small cell lung cancer who had a complete response to radiotherapy plus ipilimumab. V usage is TRBV10-1 and J usage is TRBJ2-5; D possibly matches TRBD1 or TRBD2 (5 bases each). This specimen consisted of peripheral blood, obtained from a patient treated with radiotherapy plus ipilimumab. Here the CDR3 reads CASRGTAPKETQYF. The CDR3 region has the DNA TGCGCCAGCAGGGGGACGGCCCCAAAAGAGACCCAGTACTTC.